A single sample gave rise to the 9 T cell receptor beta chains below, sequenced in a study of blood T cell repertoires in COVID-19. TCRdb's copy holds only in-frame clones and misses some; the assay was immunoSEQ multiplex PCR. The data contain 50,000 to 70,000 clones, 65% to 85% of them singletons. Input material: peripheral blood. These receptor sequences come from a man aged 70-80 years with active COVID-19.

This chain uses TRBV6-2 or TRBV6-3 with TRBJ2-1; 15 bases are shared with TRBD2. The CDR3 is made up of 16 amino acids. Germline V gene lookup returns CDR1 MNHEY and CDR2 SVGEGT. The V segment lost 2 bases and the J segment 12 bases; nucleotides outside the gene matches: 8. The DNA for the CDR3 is TGTGCCAGCAGTTACGAGGGGACTAGCGGGAGGAGTTGGCAGTTCTTC. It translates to CASSYEGTSGRSWQFF.

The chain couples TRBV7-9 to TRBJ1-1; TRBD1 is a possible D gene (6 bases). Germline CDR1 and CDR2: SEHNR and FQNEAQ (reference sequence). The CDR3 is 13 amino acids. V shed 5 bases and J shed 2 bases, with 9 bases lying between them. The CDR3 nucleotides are TGTGCCAGCAGCCCACAGGGTAACACTGAAGCTTTCTTT. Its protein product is CASSPQGNTEAFF.

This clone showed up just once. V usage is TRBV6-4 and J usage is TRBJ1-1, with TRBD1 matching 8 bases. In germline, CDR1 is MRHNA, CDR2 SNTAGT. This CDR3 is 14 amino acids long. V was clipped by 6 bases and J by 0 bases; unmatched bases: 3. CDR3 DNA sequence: TGTGCCAGCAGAGACAGGGGTATGAACACTGAAGCTTTCTTT. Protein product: CASRDRGMNTEAFF.

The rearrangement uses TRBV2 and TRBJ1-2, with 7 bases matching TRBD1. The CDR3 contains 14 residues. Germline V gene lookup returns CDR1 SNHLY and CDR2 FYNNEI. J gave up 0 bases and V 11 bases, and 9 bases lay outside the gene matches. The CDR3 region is CAGTQGTSNYGYTF. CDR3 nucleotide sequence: TGTGCCGGGACACAGGGGACCTCTAACTATGGCTACACCTTC.

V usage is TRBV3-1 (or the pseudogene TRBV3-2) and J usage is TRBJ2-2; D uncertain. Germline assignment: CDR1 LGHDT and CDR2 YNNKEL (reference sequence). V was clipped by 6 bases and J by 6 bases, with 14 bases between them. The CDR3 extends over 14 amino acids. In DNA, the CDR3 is TGTGCCAGCAGAAAGAGCGAGGCCTCCGGGGAGCTGTTTTTT. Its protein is CASRKSEASGELFF.

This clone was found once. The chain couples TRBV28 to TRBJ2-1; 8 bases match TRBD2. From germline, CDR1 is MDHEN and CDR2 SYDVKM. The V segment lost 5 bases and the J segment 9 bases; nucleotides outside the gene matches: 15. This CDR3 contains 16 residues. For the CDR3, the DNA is TGTGCCAGCAGTCCCACCGGAGCGGGAGTGGTCGCTGAGCAGTTCTTC. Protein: CASSPTGAGVVAEQFF.

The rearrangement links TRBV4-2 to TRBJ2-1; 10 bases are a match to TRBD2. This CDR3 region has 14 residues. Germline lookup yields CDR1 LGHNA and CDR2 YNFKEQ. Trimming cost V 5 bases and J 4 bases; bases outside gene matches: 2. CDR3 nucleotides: TGTGCCAGCAGCGTTAGCGGGAGGTACAATGAGCAGTTCTTC. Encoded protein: CASSVSGRYNEQFF.

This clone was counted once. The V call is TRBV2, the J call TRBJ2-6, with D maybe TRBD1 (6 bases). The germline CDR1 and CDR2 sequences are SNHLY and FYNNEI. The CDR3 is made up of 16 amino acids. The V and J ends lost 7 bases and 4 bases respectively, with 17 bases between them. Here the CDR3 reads CASTGQFSLGANVLTF. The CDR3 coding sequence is TGTGCCAGCACCGGACAGTTTTCCTTGGGGGCCAACGTCCTGACTTTC. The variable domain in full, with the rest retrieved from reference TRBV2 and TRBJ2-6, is EPEVTQTPSHQVTQMGQEVILRCVPISNHLYFYWYRQILGQKVEFLVSFYNNEISEKSEIFDDQFSVERPDGSNFTLKIRSTKLEDSAMYFCASTGQFSLGANVLTFGAGSRLTVL.

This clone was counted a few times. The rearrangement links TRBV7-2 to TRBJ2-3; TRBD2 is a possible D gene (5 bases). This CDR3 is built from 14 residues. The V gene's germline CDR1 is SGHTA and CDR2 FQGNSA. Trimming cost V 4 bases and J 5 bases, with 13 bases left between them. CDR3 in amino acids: CASSSFRGGDTQYF. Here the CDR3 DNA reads TGTGCCAGCAGCTCCTTCCGGGGTGGAGATACGCAGTATTTT.